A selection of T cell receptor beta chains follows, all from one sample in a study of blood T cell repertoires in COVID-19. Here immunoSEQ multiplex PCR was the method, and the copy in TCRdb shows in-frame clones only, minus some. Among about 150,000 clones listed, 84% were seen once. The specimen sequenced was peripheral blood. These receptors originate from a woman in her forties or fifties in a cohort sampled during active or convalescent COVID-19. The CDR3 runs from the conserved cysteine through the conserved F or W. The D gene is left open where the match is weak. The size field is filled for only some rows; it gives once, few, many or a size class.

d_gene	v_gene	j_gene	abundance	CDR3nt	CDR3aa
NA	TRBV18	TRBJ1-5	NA	TGTGCCAGCTCACCAACGGGGGTAGTAGGGAATCAGCCCCAGCATTTT	CASSPTGVVGNQPQHF
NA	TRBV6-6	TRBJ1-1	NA	TGTGCCAGCAGTTCCACTGTACTCCGGGGGAACACTGAAGCTTTCTTT	CASSSTVLRGNTEAFF
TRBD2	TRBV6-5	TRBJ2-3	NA	TGTGCCAGCAGTTATAGCGGGGACTACACAGATACGCAGTATTTT	CASSYSGDYTDTQYF
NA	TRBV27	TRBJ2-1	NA	TGTGCCAGCAGTTTATTTCTGCTTAGCTCCTACAATGAGCAGTTCTTC	CASSLFLLSSYNEQFF
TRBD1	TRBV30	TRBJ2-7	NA	TGTGCCTGGAACACAGGGGGTGCGTACGAGCAGTACTTC	CAWNTGGAYEQYF
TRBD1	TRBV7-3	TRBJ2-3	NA	TGTGCCAGCAGCCTAGGACAGGCTTTTGATACGCAGTATTTT	CASSLGQAFDTQYF
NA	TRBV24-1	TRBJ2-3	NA	TGTGCCACCAGTGACCCGCGACAGCCCACAGATACGCAGTATTTT	CATSDPRQPTDTQYF
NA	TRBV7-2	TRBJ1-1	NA	TGTGCCAGCAGCTTAATGAGGTTGGCGTCGTTCACTGAAGCTTTCTTT	CASSLMRLASFTEAFF
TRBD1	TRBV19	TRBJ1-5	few	TGTGCCACCGACAGGGGGAGTGGGTTTAGCAATCAGCCCCAGCATTTT	CATDRGSGFSNQPQHF
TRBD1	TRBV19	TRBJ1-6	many	TGTGCCAGTAGTATCCCCGACAGGGGGCAGGGTTCACCCCTCCACTTT	CASSIPDRGQGSPLHF
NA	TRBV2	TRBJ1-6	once	TGTGCCAGCAGTTCCCAAGGGGTTTATAATTCACCCCTCCACTTT	CASSSQGVYNSPLHF